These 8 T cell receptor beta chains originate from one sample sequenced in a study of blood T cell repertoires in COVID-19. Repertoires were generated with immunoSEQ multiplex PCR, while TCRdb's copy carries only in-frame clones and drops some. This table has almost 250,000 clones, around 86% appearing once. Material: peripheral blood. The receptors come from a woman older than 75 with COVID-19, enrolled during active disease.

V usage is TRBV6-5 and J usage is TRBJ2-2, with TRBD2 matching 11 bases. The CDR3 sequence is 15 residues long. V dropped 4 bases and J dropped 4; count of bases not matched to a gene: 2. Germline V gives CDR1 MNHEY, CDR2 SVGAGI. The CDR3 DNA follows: TGTGCCAGCAGTTCCGGGACTAGCGGCACCGGGGAGCTGTTTTTT. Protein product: CASSSGTSGTGELFF.

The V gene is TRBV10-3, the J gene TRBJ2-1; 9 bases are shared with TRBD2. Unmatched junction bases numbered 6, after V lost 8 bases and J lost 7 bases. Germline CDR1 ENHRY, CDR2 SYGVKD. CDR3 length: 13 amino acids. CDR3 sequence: CAIGLAKGNEQFF. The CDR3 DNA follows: TGTGCCATCGGACTAGCGAAGGGGAATGAGCAGTTCTTC.

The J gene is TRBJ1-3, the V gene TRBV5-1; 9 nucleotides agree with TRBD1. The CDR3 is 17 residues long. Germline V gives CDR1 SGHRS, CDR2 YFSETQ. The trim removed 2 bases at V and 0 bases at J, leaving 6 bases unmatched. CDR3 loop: CASSLQGAMSSGNTIYF. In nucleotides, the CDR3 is TGCGCCAGCAGCTTACAGGGGGCTATGAGCTCTGGAAACACCATATATTTT. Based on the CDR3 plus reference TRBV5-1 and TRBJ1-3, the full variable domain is KAGVTQTPRYLIKTRGQQVTLSCSPISGHRSVSWYQQTPGQGLQFLFEYFSETQRNKGNFPGRFSGRQFSNSRSEMNVSTLELGDSALYLCASSLQGAMSSGNTIYFGEGSWLTVV.

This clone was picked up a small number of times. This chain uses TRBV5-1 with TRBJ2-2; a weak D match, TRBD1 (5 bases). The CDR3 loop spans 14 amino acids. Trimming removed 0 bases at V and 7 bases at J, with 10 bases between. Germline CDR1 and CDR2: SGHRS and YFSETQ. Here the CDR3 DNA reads TGCGCCAGCAGCTTGGGGGGCCCGAGCGGGGAGCTGTTTTTT. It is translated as CASSLGGPSGELFF.

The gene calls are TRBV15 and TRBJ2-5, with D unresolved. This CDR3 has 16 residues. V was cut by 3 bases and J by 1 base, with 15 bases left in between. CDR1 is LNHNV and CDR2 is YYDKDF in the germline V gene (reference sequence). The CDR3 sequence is CATSSSLTAFQETQYF. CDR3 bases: TGTGCCACCAGCAGCTCGCTCACAGCCTTCCAAGAGACCCAGTACTTC.

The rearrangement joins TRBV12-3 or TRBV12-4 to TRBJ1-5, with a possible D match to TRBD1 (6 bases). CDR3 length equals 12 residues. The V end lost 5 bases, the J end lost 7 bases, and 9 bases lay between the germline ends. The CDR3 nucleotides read TGTGCCAGCAGTACACAGGGACAGCCCCAGCATTTT. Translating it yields CASSTQGQPQHF.

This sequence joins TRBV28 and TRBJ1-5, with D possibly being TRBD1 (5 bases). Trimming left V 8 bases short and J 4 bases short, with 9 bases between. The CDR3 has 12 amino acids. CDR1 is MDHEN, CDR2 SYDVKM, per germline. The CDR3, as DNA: TGTGCCAGCTGGCAGGGTAATCAGCCCCAGCATTTT. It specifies CASWQGNQPQHF.

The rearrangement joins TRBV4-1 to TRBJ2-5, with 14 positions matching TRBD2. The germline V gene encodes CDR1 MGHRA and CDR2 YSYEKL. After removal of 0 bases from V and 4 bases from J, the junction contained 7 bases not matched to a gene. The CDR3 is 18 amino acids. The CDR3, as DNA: TGCGCCAGCAGCCAAGATCGGGGACTAGCGGGGGAGCGAGAGACCCAGTACTTC. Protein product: CASSQDRGLAGERETQYF.